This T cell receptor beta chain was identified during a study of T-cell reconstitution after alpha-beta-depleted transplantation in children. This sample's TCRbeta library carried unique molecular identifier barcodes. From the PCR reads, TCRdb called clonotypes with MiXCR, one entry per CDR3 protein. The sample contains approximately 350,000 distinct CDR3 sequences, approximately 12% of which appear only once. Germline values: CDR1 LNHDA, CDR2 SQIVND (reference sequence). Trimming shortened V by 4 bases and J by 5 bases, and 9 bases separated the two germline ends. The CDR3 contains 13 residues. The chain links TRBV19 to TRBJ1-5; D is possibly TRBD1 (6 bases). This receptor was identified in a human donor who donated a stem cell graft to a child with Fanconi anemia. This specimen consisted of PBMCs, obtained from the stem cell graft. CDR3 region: CASSRPGDQPQHF. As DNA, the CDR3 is TGTGCCAGTAGTAGGCCAGGGGATCAGCCCCAGCATTTT.